This TCR beta chain is drawn from a study of CXCR3-negative and CXCR3-positive naive CD8 T cells. Study-level results: CXCR3-positive naive cells carried more hydrophobic TRB CDR3s than CXCR3-negative naive cells did. Expression of CXCR3 was partially reduced after cryopreservation, and fresh PBMCs were used in most assays. Similarly elevated diversity marked both naive subsets, with memory CD8+ cells showing far lower diversity.

UMI labels and 5' RACE were used to prepare the TRB cDNA libraries. TCRdb reanalyzed the 5' RACE reads and collapses them to one entry per CDR3 protein, without DNA. This table lists under 150,000 distinct CDR3 sequences. On this clonotype itself: What it binds is unknown.

This CDR3 contains 14 residues. Germline loops: CDR1 MNHEY, CDR2 SVGAGI. Naive CD8+ T cells showed CD45RO-CCR7+CD27+CD95-. Sequencing was done on a sample of naive CXCR3+ CD8+ T cells from blood. Subset described: CD45RO-CCR7+CD27+CD95- naive CD8+ T cells expressing CXCR3 (TNR3+). This sequence joins TRBV6-5 and TRBJ2-1. This sequence originates from a human donor in good health. Some clones in this sample may be carry-over from other donors' samples. The CDR3 protein is CASSYTDGFREQFF.